This T cell receptor (beta chain) originates from a study of PD-L1 blockade in urothelial cancer. Time point of the sample: peripheral blood 6 weeks after treatment start. This clone was observed a few times. TCRdb keeps only in-frame clones here, not all; method: immunoSEQ multiplex PCR. The sample has about 25,000 clones, roughly 85% seen once. Here the sequenced sample was PBMCs, taken around atezolizumab (anti-PD-L1) treatment. The receptor's source is a man between 65 and 85 years old with urothelial cancer.

CDR3: CASSQDPGVNYGYTF. In DNA form, the CDR3 reads TGTGCCAGCAGCCAAGACCCCGGGGTTAACTATGGCTACACCTTC. The chain has TRBV4-2 and TRBJ1-2; D not resolved. Trimming took 0 bases from V and 1 from J, leaving 9 bases between them. The CDR3 spans 15 residues. CDR1 is LGHNA, CDR2 YNFKEQ, per germline.